This TCR beta chain comes out of a study of T cells after yellow fever vaccination. For the study at large: Each low-cell-number fraction was prepared by means of SMART-Seq v4 Ultra Low Input. The study, taken as a whole, reports: Abundant contaminating clonotypes from the bulk population could appear in FACS-sorted repertoires. Subsequent to the booster, the majority of primary-vaccination clones reappeared (96% CD4, 85% to 90% CD8).

Note on this clonotype: Antigen: not known.

5'RACE template switching generated TCR cDNA, adding a universal primer site and UMIs. TCRdb redid the calling of the 5' RACE reads with MiXCR, one entry per CDR3 protein. The sample yields a few hundred thousand distinct CDR3 sequences, around 4% seen once. The CDR3 contains 12 residues. V lost 5 bases, J lost 14 bases, and 9 bases stayed unmatched. Material: PBMCs, obtained on the day of the yellow fever booster vaccination. The sequence was obtained from a man between 18 and 35 years old who received the YFV17D yellow fever vaccine. The V call is TRBV12-3 or TRBV12-4, the J call TRBJ2-1; 7 bases match TRBD1. The CDR3 here is CASSRDSPKEFF. The CDR3 DNA follows: TGTGCCAGCAGTCGGGACAGCCCTAAGGAGTTCTTC.